This T cell receptor beta chain emerged from a study of blood T cells in healthy people across ages (dated by TCRdb to the mid-2010s). For the wider study: In model experiments, template switching captured about one uniquely barcoded TCR beta cDNA molecule for every two T cells. Using deep sequencing normalized with unique cDNA molecular identifiers, the study measured how TCR beta repertoire diversity changes with age. Four age groups were formed from the donors: young (average around 15 years), middle-aged (approximately 39), aged (62) and long-lived (approximately 80). To avoid experimental bias, donors of different ages were distributed randomly across sequencing lanes. The study analyzed two additional independent replicas of 1 million unique cDNA reads from the same blood draw for two donors, one aged 18 to 30 and one aged 80 or older. The full study reports these points: Compared with the aged group, the long-lived group had more naive CD4+ T cells, fewer expanded clones and increased TCR diversity, suggesting age selection. As age increased, observed TCR beta diversity per million T cells dropped in a roughly linear way, and a significant reduction was already evident by age 40. Conclusive comparison of naive and antigen-experienced compartments was prevented by the profiling of bulk unsorted PBMCs. Total diversity estimates from one million sequenced T cells were considered lower bounds and underestimates. Observed TCR beta diversity correlated strongly with the percentage of naive T cells measured by flow cytometry. Donor CMV infection status was unknown, potentially confounding age-related changes in expanded clonotypes.

Preparation of the library involved 5' RACE. The sequencer was an Illumina HiSeq 2500. A second PCR of about 7 to 12 cycles was performed with a sample-barcoded 5' primer and a J-beta primer mix. A template-switch 5' adaptor carrying 12 random nucleotides introduced a unique molecular identifier onto each TCR beta cDNA molecule. At least 3 million CDR3-containing paired-end reads were obtained from each sample. The Mint cDNA synthesis kit, primed by a TRBC-specific oligonucleotide, was used to synthesize first-strand cDNA from all RNA. Following uracil-DNA glycosylase treatment, all cDNA underwent a first 18-cycle PCR with the universal primers M1SS and BC2_uni_R. Regarding the original processing steps: For normalization, 1 million high-quality reads were randomly selected from each sample, with every read carrying a distinct molecular identifier. Reads with shared molecular identifiers were discarded instead of being binned into consensus sequences. MiTCR, with a Q25 quality threshold and the strictest error-elimination algorithm, was used for CDR3 identification, clonotype clustering and error correction. A nonparametric unseen species model using Euler transformation provided a lower-bound estimate of total TCR beta diversity. TCRdb cleaned the public reads at Q25 with fastp, built clones with MiXCR and kept in-frame beta chains. Under each unique CDR3 protein, matching rows form one entry showing the most common genes and DNA. TCRdb's processing, not the authors' own work, is the source of the V and J calls. The sample yields 1.5 million to 2 million distinct CDR3 sequences; 28% were counted once. 6.5% to 8.5% of the sample belongs to the ten largest clones.

Relative to germline, V is missing 7 bases and J is missing 11 bases, with 12 bases of the junction outside any gene match. The CDR3 sequence holds 14 residues, the cysteine and phenylalanine included. The kept DNA is CDR3 alone, 42 bases in frame from the first base. CDR1 MNHNS and CDR2 SASEGT were looked up in the germline V gene. Systemically healthy Caucasian individuals from Russia, over 30 in total and aged about 6 to 100 years, were included as donors. Each donor gave approximately 10 milliliters of peripheral blood, collected into EDTA-treated Vacutainer tubes. Ficoll-Paque density-gradient centrifugation was used to isolate PBMCs, with at least 7 million per sample. Trizol reagent was used to extract total RNA from PBMCs, with at least 6 micrograms per sample. Naive CD45RAhigh/CD27high T cell percentages were measured by flow cytometry on a PBMC aliquot from every donor. This clonotype has only a few counts. Its antigen is not yet known. Base quality data are lacking; no much larger clone is found one base away.

Sample: blood. In this chain, TRBV6-1 is recombined with TRBJ2-5, with 11 bases matching TRBD2. This sequence was found in a woman in her 30s in good health. The CDR3: CASKRGSGGDEQYF. Here is the DNA: TGTGCCAGCAAACGGGGTAGCGGGGGGGATGAGCAGTACTTC.